This TCR beta chain was sequenced in a study of shared clonotypes between healthy human individuals. This CDR3 has 16 amino acids. CDR1 and CDR2 from the germline V gene are SGHVS and FQNEAQ. J was trimmed by 3 bases and V by 4 bases; bases with no gene match: 9. Data came from immunoSEQ multiplex PCR; TCRdb stores just in-frame clones and leaves some out. The sample consists of 520,000 or so clones, 79% of them appearing once. The chain is built from TRBV7-8 and TRBJ2-3; 8 nucleotides agree with TRBD2. The sequence came from a woman aged 40 to 50 in good health. Some clones in this sample may be carry-over from other donors' samples. The sequencing input was PBMCs. CDR3: CASSSPGAGGTDTQYF. The DNA for the CDR3 is TGTGCCAGCAGCTCCCCGGGGGCGGGAGGAACAGATACGCAGTATTTT.